The sequence of this T cell receptor (beta chain) was determined in a study of blood T cell repertoires in COVID-19. Study background: The United States, Italy and Spain provided the acute and convalescent COVID-19 samples.

Authors' processing steps: Cell counts per sample came from amplifying reference gene primers. TCRdb keeps only in-frame clones here, not all; method: immunoSEQ multiplex PCR. V, J and clone size are those of that table, while D and trimming were read from the DNA. The sample contains about 300,000 clones, around 89% of which appear only once. With 2 bases removed from V and 3 bases from J, the gap between germline ends came to 17 bases. The V gene's germline CDR1 is SGHTA and CDR2 FQGTGA. The CDR3 is made up of 17 amino acids. This clonotype originated in a woman aged 30 to 39 who had recovered from COVID-19. Sequencing was performed on peripheral blood. J is TRBJ2-1 and V is TRBV7-3; D might be TRBD2 (5 bases). DNA of the CDR3: TGTGCCAGCAGCTTAGGCTTGGGCGGGCCAATCTACAATGAGCAGTTCTTC. Its protein is CASSLGLGGPIYNEQFF.